A single sample is the source of the 9 T cell receptor beta chains below, sequenced in a study of identical twins. Using its own MiXCR run on the 5' RACE reads, TCRdb lists one record per CDR3 protein. The table lists 1.5 million to 2 million distinct CDR3 sequences, around 29% of them singletons, with approximately 0.25% in the top ten. Specimen: cord blood. These TCRs come from a newborn girl in good health.

The rearrangement joins TRBV20-1 to TRBJ1-2; 8 bases are shared with TRBD1. Germline assignment: CDR1 DFQATT and CDR2 SNEGSKA (reference sequence). The length of the CDR3 is 12 residues. The junction had 5 bases not matched to a gene; V was cut back by 7 bases and J by 4 bases. CDR3 nucleotides: TGCAGTGGATGGACAGGGCGCTATGGCTACACCTTC. This codes for CSGWTGRYGYTF.

This chain uses TRBV27 with TRBJ1-6; perhaps TRBD1 as D (6 bases). CDR3 length equals 16 residues. V shed 1 base and J shed 7 bases, with 14 bases lying between them. Germline CDR1 and CDR2: MNHEY and SMNVEV (reference sequence). The CDR3 bases are TGTGCCAGCAGTTTATTCCCGACAGGCCAAAATTCACCCCTCCACTTT. It translates to CASSLFPTGQNSPLHF.

This clonotype showed up many times. The genes are TRBV5-1 and TRBJ2-3; TRBD2 aligns across 9 bases. V lost 4 bases and J lost 6; bases outside the gene matches: 3. This CDR3 region has 13 residues. CDR1 and CDR2 from the germline V gene are SGHRS and YFSETQ. CDR3 residues: CASSGTSRDTQYF. In DNA, the CDR3 is TGCGCCAGCAGCGGGACTAGCAGGGATACGCAGTATTTT.

The chain is built from TRBV4-2 and TRBJ2-4; TRBD2 matches 10 bases. Per the germline V gene, CDR1 is LGHNA and CDR2 is YNFKEQ. The CDR3 has 18 amino acids. V dropped 0 bases and J dropped 3; count of bases not matched to a gene: 8. CDR3 sequence: CASSQETAGGRVKNIQYF. The CDR3, as DNA: TGTGCCAGCAGCCAAGAAACAGCGGGGGGGCGGGTCAAAAACATTCAGTACTTC.

The rearrangement uses TRBV4-1 and TRBJ1-6, with D hard to call. The V gene lost 0 bases and the J gene lost 5 bases, with 17 bases spanning the gap. This CDR3 spans 18 amino acids. Per germline, CDR1 MGHRA and CDR2 YSYEKL. CDR3 in DNA: TGCGCCAGCAGCCAAGAGGCTCCTCTTTGGACGGATAATTCACCCCTCCACTTT. Protein sequence: CASSQEAPLWTDNSPLHF.

As DNA, the CDR3 is TGTGCCAGCAGCTACGGACTAGCGGGGTACGCCGGGGAGCTGTTTTTT. It codes for CASSYGLAGYAGELFF. The gene calls are TRBV7-9 and TRBJ2-2; 12 nucleotides agree with TRBD2. The germline V gene encodes CDR1 SEHNR and CDR2 FQNEAQ (reference sequence). CDR3 size: 16 residues. V gave up 4 bases and J gave up 6 bases; unmatched junction bases: 6.

V and J are TRBV6-2 or TRBV6-3 and TRBJ2-3; a possible D gene is TRBD2 (6 bases). CDR3 length: 14 residues. V lost 8 bases to trimming and J lost 3 bases, with 15 bases between them. Germline V gives CDR1 MNHEY, CDR2 SVGEGT. The chain's CDR3 is CASLGGPSTDTQYF. In DNA form, the CDR3 reads TGTGCCAGCCTGGGGGGACCTAGTACAGATACGCAGTATTTT.

The rearrangement links TRBV2 to TRBJ1-5; the D is unclear. Germline V gene lookup returns CDR1 SNHLY and CDR2 FYNNEI. The CDR3 contains 16 residues. Trimming removed 3 bases at V and 0 bases at J, with 12 bases between. This CDR3 is CASSEFRVLSNQPQHF. In DNA form, the CDR3 reads TGTGCCAGCAGTGAGTTTAGGGTCCTTAGCAATCAGCCCCAGCATTTT.

DNA for the CDR3: TGTGCCAGCAGTTTATCACCCGGGACAACCTACGAGCAGTACTTC. It encodes CASSLSPGTTYEQYF. V is TRBV12-3 or TRBV12-4 and J is TRBJ2-7; tentative D call: TRBD1 (6 bases). V gave up 2 bases and J gave up 2 bases, with 13 bases separating them. This CDR3 is built from 15 residues.